The 20 T cell receptor beta chains in this list originate from one sample, sequenced in a study of shared clonotypes between healthy human individuals. The protocol was immunoSEQ multiplex PCR, while the TCRdb copy is restricted to in-frame clones and leaves out a portion. The table includes 2 million to 3 million clones, roughly 93% detected once. The source material was naive CD4+ T cells from PBMCs. Subset denoted: CD45RA+ positively selected. The receptors come from a man between 18 and 29 years old in good health. Some clones in this sample may be carry-over from other donors' samples.

V gene TRBV19 combines with J gene TRBJ1-5; a possible D gene is TRBD1 (5 bases). The V end was cut by 2 bases, the J end by 5 bases, with 13 bases between. The germline V gene encodes CDR1 LNHDA and CDR2 SQIVND (reference sequence). The CDR3 is 15 residues long. The DNA for the CDR3 is TGTGCCAGTAGTATAATCAGTGGACACTATCAGCCCCAGCATTTT. Translation gives CASSIISGHYQPQHF.

The chain recombines TRBV10-1 with TRBJ1-1; 8 nucleotides agree with TRBD1. The germline CDR1 and CDR2 sequences are WNHNN and SYGVQD (reference sequence). J lost 1 base, V lost 6 bases, and 7 bases had no gene match. CDR3 length equals 15 residues. CDR3 in DNA: TGCGCCAGCAGCCCCCAGGGACAGGCGAACACTGAAGCTTTCTTT. Residues: CASSPQGQANTEAFF.

The chain combines TRBV7-2 with TRBJ2-1; D gene uncertain. V shed 2 bases and J shed 6 bases, with 5 bases lying between them. This CDR3 spans 12 amino acids. CDR1 is SGHTA, CDR2 FQGNSA, per germline. The CDR3 loop is CASSLYGNEQFF. CDR3 bases: TGTGCCAGCAGCTTATATGGCAATGAGCAGTTCTTC.

V and J are TRBV7-2 and TRBJ2-5; D perhaps matches TRBD2 (5 bases). This CDR3 spans 18 amino acids. The V and J ends lost 3 bases and 3 bases respectively, with 23 bases between them. Germline values: CDR1 SGHTA, CDR2 FQGNSA. DNA of the CDR3: TGTGCCAGCAGCTTTATGACTTTTGGGAGCGACCCAAAAGAGACCCAGTACTTC. Translated: CASSFMTFGSDPKETQYF.

This clone showed up just once. CDR3 in amino acids: CASSLGLVPYEQYF. The CDR3, as DNA: TGTGCCAGCAGCTTGGGACTTGTCCCCTACGAGCAGTACTTC. The chain employs TRBV5-4 and TRBJ2-7; D unclear. This CDR3 region has 14 residues. Germline-derived CDR1 and CDR2 are SGHNT and YYREEE (reference sequence). Trimming shortened V by 0 bases and J by 2 bases, and 9 bases separated the two germline ends. Based on the CDR3 plus reference TRBV5-4 and TRBJ2-7, the full variable domain is ETGVTQSPTHLIKTRGQQVTLRCSSQSGHNTVSWYQQALGQGPQFIFQYYREEENGRGNFPPRFSGLQFPNYSSELNVNALELDDSALYLCASSLGLVPYEQYFGPGTRLTVT.

This chain joins TRBV5-1 and TRBJ2-1; 8 nucleotides align to TRBD2. The CDR3 is made up of 16 amino acids. The J segment lost 0 bases and the V segment lost 3 bases, leaving 5 bases of the junction unmatched. In germline, CDR1 is SGHRS, CDR2 YFSETQ. CDR3 region: CASSWASGSSYNEQFF. CDR3 bases: TGCGCCAGCAGCTGGGCCAGCGGGAGCTCCTACAATGAGCAGTTCTTC.

The chain employs TRBV4-1 and TRBJ2-1; 10 positions match TRBD2. The CDR3 runs to 18 residues. V dropped 5 bases and J dropped 0; count of bases not matched to a gene: 10. Germline values: CDR1 MGHRA, CDR2 YSYEKL. The CDR3 DNA sequence: TGCGCCAGCAGCTTCGGACTAGCGGCTACGAGCTCCTACAATGAGCAGTTCTTC. Translating gives CASSFGLAATSSYNEQFF.

The chain carries TRBV5-4 and TRBJ2-3; perhaps TRBD1 as D (5 bases). Germline CDR1 and CDR2: SGHNT and YYREEE (reference sequence). The CDR3 is made up of 15 amino acids. V shed 4 bases and J shed 5 bases, with 17 bases lying between them. DNA of the CDR3: TGTGCCAGCAGCCAAGGGCCCCAGGGCAGAGATACGCAGTATTTT. This gives the protein CASSQGPQGRDTQYF. The full variable domain, completed using reference TRBV5-4 and TRBJ2-3, is ETGVTQSPTHLIKTRGQQVTLRCSSQSGHNTVSWYQQALGQGPQFIFQYYREEENGRGNFPPRFSGLQFPNYSSELNVNALELDDSALYLCASSQGPQGRDTQYFGPGTRLTVL.

The rearrangement links TRBV28 to TRBJ2-5; D might be TRBD2 (6 bases). The CDR3 is 15 amino acids. Germline V gene data show CDR1 as MDHEN and CDR2 as SYDVKM. V was clipped by 3 bases and J by 4 bases, with 15 bases between them. As DNA, the CDR3 is TGTGCCAGCAGTTTGGCGGCTAGCGACCGAGAGACCCAGTACTTC. Its protein product is CASSLAASDRETQYF.

This clone occurred a few times. This rearrangement joins TRBV7-9 to TRBJ1-2; D not certain. V lost 4 bases and J lost 8, with 17 bases in between. The V gene's germline CDR1 is SEHNR and CDR2 FQNEAQ (reference sequence). The CDR3 runs to 14 residues. The CDR3 is CASSSSRGVRGYTF. Here the CDR3 DNA reads TGTGCCAGCAGCTCCTCGCGGGGTGTCAGAGGCTACACCTTC.

This chain joins TRBV5-6 and TRBJ2-2; D not resolved. V shed 4 bases and J shed 2 bases, with 15 bases lying between them. The CDR3 has 16 amino acids. CDR1 SGHDT and CDR2 YYEEEE come from the germline V gene. CDR3 nucleotides: TGTGCCAGCAGCATATTCCGGACCGCTAACACCGGGGAGCTGTTTTTT. It is translated as CASSIFRTANTGELFF.

The gene calls are TRBV6-5 and TRBJ2-3, with D possibly being TRBD1 (6 bases). This CDR3 is built from 13 residues. Trimming took off 6 bases at V and 6 bases at J, with 13 bases between the two ends. The germline V gene has CDR1 MNHEY and CDR2 SVGAGI. The CDR3 is CASRASGADTQYF. The DNA for the CDR3 is TGTGCCAGCAGAGCCTCAGGGGCCGATACGCAGTATTTT.

The V gene is TRBV7-2, the J gene TRBJ2-7, with TRBD2 identical over 7 bases. CDR1 is SGHTA and CDR2 is FQGNSA in the germline V gene. The CDR3 contains 14 residues. Unmatched junction bases numbered 3, after V lost 2 bases and J lost 2 bases. CDR3 sequence reads: CASSLMGGPYEQYF. The DNA of the CDR3 is TGTGCCAGCAGCTTAATGGGAGGGCCCTACGAGCAGTACTTC.

DNA of the CDR3: TGCGCCAGCAGCCAGGGTGACAGGGCCGCAAACACCATATATTTT. Protein sequence: CASSQGDRAANTIYF. This chain uses TRBV4-1 with TRBJ1-3; 7 bases fit TRBD1. The germline V gene has CDR1 MGHRA and CDR2 YSYEKL. The V gene end was trimmed by 3 bases and the J gene end by 6 bases; junction bases not matched to a gene: 8. This CDR3 contains 15 residues.

The chain recombines TRBV7-2 with TRBJ2-7; TRBD1 agrees at 8 bases. The CDR3 runs to 14 residues. Germline V gene sequence: CDR1 SGHTA, CDR2 FQGNSA. J lost 2 bases, V lost 7 bases, and 7 bases had no gene match. The CDR3 DNA reads TGTGCCAGCAATCCGGACAGGGCTACCTACGAGCAGTACTTC. This gives the protein CASNPDRATYEQYF. The full variable domain, completed using reference TRBV7-2 and TRBJ2-7, is GAGVSQSPSNKVTEKGKDVELRCDPISGHTALYWYRQSLGQGLEFLIYFQGNSAPDKSGLPSDRFSAERTGGSVSTLTIQRTQQEDSAVYLCASNPDRATYEQYFGPGTRLTVT.

This clone turned up a few times. V and J are TRBV10-1 and TRBJ1-2, with TRBD1 as a possible D gene (6 bases). This CDR3 has 13 amino acids. From germline, CDR1 is WNHNN and CDR2 SYGVQD (reference sequence). V was shortened by 4 bases and J by 4 bases, with 10 bases between the two germline ends. Here the CDR3 DNA reads TGCGCCAGCAGTGCAGGGGCTAGCTATGGCTACACCTTC. Translating gives CASSAGASYGYTF.

About this clone: The sample carries other DNA sequences with the same CDR3. The chain joins TRBV18 to TRBJ2-1; TRBD2 agrees at 12 bases. Looked up from germline, CDR1 is KGHSH and CDR2 is LQKENI. The length of the CDR3 is 15 residues. Trimming at V came to 3 bases and at J to 5 bases, leaving 2 bases not matched to a gene. The CDR3 nucleotides read TGTGCCAGCTCACCGGGACTAGCGGGTAACAATGAGCAGTTCTTC. It yields the protein CASSPGLAGNNEQFF.

The rearrangement uses TRBV9 and TRBJ1-2; 7 bases align to TRBD1. Germline V gives CDR1 SGDLS, CDR2 YYNGEE. With 0 bases clipped from V and 4 bases from J, the junction kept 9 bases outside the gene matches. The CDR3 contains 16 residues. The CDR3 here is CASSVARTGGRYGYTF. CDR3 coding DNA: TGTGCCAGCAGCGTAGCGAGGACAGGCGGGCGCTATGGCTACACCTTC.

J is TRBJ2-5 and V is TRBV5-6, with 10 bases that match TRBD2. The CDR3 consists of 16 residues. Trimming removed 3 bases from V and 0 bases from J; junction bases left unmatched: 5. Per germline, CDR1 SGHDT and CDR2 YYEEEE. The CDR3 protein is CASSSPGLANQETQYF. The DNA of the CDR3 is TGTGCCAGCAGCTCCCCGGGACTAGCGAACCAAGAGACCCAGTACTTC.

The gene calls are TRBV7-9 and TRBJ1-1; TRBD1 matches 7 bases. Germline V gives CDR1 SEHNR, CDR2 FQNEAQ (reference sequence). V dropped 4 bases and J dropped 3; count of bases not matched to a gene: 5. The CDR3 consists of 14 residues. CDR3 bases: TGTGCCAGCAGCTCTCGGACAGGATACACTGAAGCTTTCTTT. Protein product: CASSSRTGYTEAFF.